This T cell receptor (beta chain) was captured in a study of blood T cell repertoires in COVID-19. V lost 6 bases and J lost 4, with 19 bases in between. The length of the CDR3 is 15 residues. From germline, CDR1 is LNHDA and CDR2 SQIVND (reference sequence). Study processing details: Quantification of nucleated cells was approximated via reference gene primer amplification. The data were produced by immunoSEQ multiplex PCR, yet TCRdb's version contains in-frame clones alone and is incomplete. D and trimming come from the DNA, and the V and J calls and clone size come from that table. This sample has fewer than 250,000 clones; around 82% occur once, and the top ten carry approximately 3.8%. Cohort allocation depended upon clinical history that participants reported.

Sequences were obtained from PBMCs or T cells enriched from blood (not recorded which). The receptor's source is a woman aged 35 to 49 who had been exposed to COVID-19. The chain links TRBV19 to TRBJ2-7; tentative D call: TRBD1 (5 bases). The CDR3 sequence is CASSPWGDSGYEQYF. The CDR3 nucleotides read TGTGCCAGTAGCCCCTGGGGCGATTCGGGTTACGAGCAGTACTTC.